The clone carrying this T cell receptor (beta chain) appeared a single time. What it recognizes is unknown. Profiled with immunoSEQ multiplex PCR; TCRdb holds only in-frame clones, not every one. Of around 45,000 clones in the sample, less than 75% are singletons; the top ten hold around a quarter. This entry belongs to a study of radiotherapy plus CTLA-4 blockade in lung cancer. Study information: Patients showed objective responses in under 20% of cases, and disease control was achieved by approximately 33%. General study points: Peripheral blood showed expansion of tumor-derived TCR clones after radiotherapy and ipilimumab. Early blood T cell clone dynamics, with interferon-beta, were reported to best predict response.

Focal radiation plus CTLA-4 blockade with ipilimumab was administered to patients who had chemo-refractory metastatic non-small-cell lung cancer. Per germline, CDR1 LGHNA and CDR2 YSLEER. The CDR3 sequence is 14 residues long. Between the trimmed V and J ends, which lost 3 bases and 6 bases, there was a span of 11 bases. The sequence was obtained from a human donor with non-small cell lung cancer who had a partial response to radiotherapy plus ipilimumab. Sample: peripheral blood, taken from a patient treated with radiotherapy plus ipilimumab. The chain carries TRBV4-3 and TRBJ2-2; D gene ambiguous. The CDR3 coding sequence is TGCGCCAGCAGCCAGGAATCCGGGTCCGGGGAGCTGTTTTTT. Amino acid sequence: CASSQESGSGELFF.